A single sample is the source of the 14 T cell receptor beta chains below, sequenced in a study of CD8 T cells in Susac syndrome. Reverse transcription of roughly 0.5 to 1 ug RNA was performed with random hexamers. MiXCR, applied by TCRdb to the immunoSEQ multiplex PCR reads, yields one record per CDR3 protein. The sample shows 100,000 or so distinct CDR3 sequences, about 93% of them seen only once. Sequencing input: CD4+ T cells from PBMCs. These receptors originate from a human donor with Susac syndrome.

The rearrangement uses TRBV7-2 and TRBJ2-2, with no clear D. V was clipped by 5 bases and J by 7 bases, with 11 bases between them. This CDR3 contains 13 residues. Germline loops: CDR1 SGHTA, CDR2 FQGNSA. This chain's CDR3 is CASSRRLGGELFF. The CDR3 region has the DNA TGTGCCAGCAGCCGACGTTTGGGCGGGGAGCTGTTTTTT.

The chain has TRBV25-1 and TRBJ2-5, with D unresolved. The CDR3 has 15 amino acids. The V gene's germline CDR1 is MGHDK and CDR2 SYGVNS. V was shortened by 4 bases and J by 5 bases, with 17 bases between the two germline ends. The CDR3 DNA follows: TGTGCCAGCAGTGGAGCTGAAAGGGTGGGGGAGACCCAGTACTTC. The encoded protein is CASSGAERVGETQYF.

J is TRBJ2-7 and V is TRBV18; TRBD1 matches 7 bases. Germline-derived CDR1 and CDR2 are KGHSH and LQKENI. Losses at the gene ends were 2 bases for V and 2 bases for J; bases not matched to a gene: 6. The CDR3 loop spans 15 amino acids. The CDR3 DNA reads as TGTGCCAGCTCACCATATCCCGGGACAGCCTACGAGCAGTACTTC. The encoded protein is CASSPYPGTAYEQYF.

The chain has TRBV30 and TRBJ1-2; the match to TRBD1 covers 7 bases. CDR3 length: 13 amino acids. V lost 6 bases to trimming and J lost 2 bases; unmatched junction nucleotides: 6. In germline, CDR1 is GTSNPN, CDR2 SVGIG (reference sequence). CDR3 sequence: CACHRGQNYGYTF. DNA for the CDR3: TGTGCCTGCCACCGGGGACAGAACTATGGCTACACCTTC. The variable domain in full, completed from reference TRBV30 and TRBJ1-2, reads SQTIHQWPATLVQPVGSPLSLECTVEGTSNPNLYWYRQAAGRGLQLLFYSVGIGQISSEVPQNLSASRPQDRQFILSSKKLLLSDSGFYLCACHRGQNYGYTFGSGTRLTVV.

The chain combines TRBV7-2 with TRBJ2-5; possibly TRBD1 for D (5 bases). CDR3 length: 13 residues. The V gene lost 5 bases and the J gene lost 3 bases, with 10 bases spanning the gap. Germline CDR1 reads SGHTA; CDR2 reads FQGNSA. This chain's CDR3 is CASSLDIKETQYF. In DNA form, the CDR3 reads TGTGCCAGCAGCCTGGACATCAAAGAGACCCAGTACTTC. The variable domain in full, with the rest retrieved from reference TRBV7-2 and TRBJ2-5, is GAGVSQSPSNKVTEKGKDVELRCDPISGHTALYWYRQSLGQGLEFLIYFQGNSAPDKSGLPSDRFSAERTGGSVSTLTIQRTQQEDSAVYLCASSLDIKETQYFGPGTRLLVL.

The V call is TRBV29-1, the J call TRBJ2-5, with D perhaps TRBD1 (5 bases). Trimming shortened V by 5 bases and J by 1 base, and 8 bases separated the two germline ends. The CDR3 extends over 12 amino acids. Germline V gene data show CDR1 as SQVTM and CDR2 as ANQGSEA. CDR3 nucleotide sequence: TGCAGCGTTTCGACAGCCCAAGAGACCCAGTACTTC. Its translation: CSVSTAQETQYF.

J is TRBJ1-2 and V is TRBV12-3 or TRBV12-4; the D gene is possibly TRBD1 (5 bases). The ends were cut back, 5 bases at V and 4 bases at J, with 17 bases in the middle. The CDR3 is 15 residues long. The CDR3 DNA sequence: TGTGCCAGCAGTACAAGAAGAGGGGCGGCCTATGGCTACACCTTC. Translating it yields CASSTRRGAAYGYTF.

This chain links TRBV30 with TRBJ1-2; 9 nucleotides agree with TRBD1. Germline values: CDR1 GTSNPN, CDR2 SVGIG (reference sequence). V lost 5 bases and J lost 6; bases outside the gene matches: 4. This CDR3 contains 12 residues. CDR3: CAWGTGWNGYTF. CDR3 DNA sequence: TGTGCCTGGGGGACAGGGTGGAATGGCTACACCTTC. Combining the CDR3 with reference TRBV30 and TRBJ1-2 gives the whole variable domain SQTIHQWPATLVQPVGSPLSLECTVEGTSNPNLYWYRQAAGRGLQLLFYSVGIGQISSEVPQNLSASRPQDRQFILSSKKLLLSDSGFYLCAWGTGWNGYTFGSGTRLTVV.

This clonotype has a single count. This sequence joins TRBV27 and TRBJ2-1; the D is unclear. The CDR3 runs to 12 residues. Trimming took 5 bases from V and 9 from J, leaving 11 bases between them. Germline-derived CDR1 and CDR2 are MNHEY and SMNVEV (reference sequence). For the CDR3, the DNA is TGTGCCAGCAGTCCGTTAGTCGGTGAGCAGTTCTTC. It translates to CASSPLVGEQFF.

The V and J genes are TRBV27 and TRBJ1-1; 9 bases fit TRBD1. The CDR3 contains 15 residues. CDR1 and CDR2 (germline): MNHEY, SMNVEV (reference sequence). The junction had 4 bases not matched to a gene; V was cut back by 5 bases and J by 0 bases. The chain's CDR3 is CASSPDRGMNTEAFF. DNA for the CDR3: TGTGCCAGCAGTCCTGACAGGGGGATGAACACTGAAGCTTTCTTT.

The chain couples TRBV3-1 to TRBJ1-2, with TRBD1 as a possible D gene (5 bases). Germline loops: CDR1 LGHDT, CDR2 YNNKEL (reference sequence). CDR3 length equals 15 residues. V gave up 1 base and J gave up 6 bases, with 15 bases separating them. CDR3 bases: TGTGCCAGCAGCCAAGTATTTTGGGGGGAGAATGGCTACACCTTC. Amino acid sequence: CASSQVFWGENGYTF.

J is TRBJ2-2 and V is TRBV1; the tabulated D call, TRBD1, remains unverified against the DNA. TRBV1 is a pseudogene segment. The CDR3 covers 19 residues. The CDR3 sequence: CTSSQERALKGRRTGELFF. CDR3 nucleotide sequence: TGCACCAGCAGCCAAGAGCGGGCTTTAAAGGGGCGGAGGACCGGGGAGCTGTTTTTT.

The rearrangement links TRBV30 to TRBJ2-1, with D perhaps given as TRBD1 or TRBD2 (5 bases each). Germline-derived CDR1 and CDR2 are GTSNPN and SVGIG (reference sequence). CDR3 length equals 11 residues. V dropped 0 bases and J dropped 11 bases, with 8 bases sitting between them. The CDR3 DNA reads TGTGCCTGGAGTGTTGGGGGACAGCAGTTCTTC. It encodes CAWSVGGQQFF.

CDR3 nucleotide sequence: TGTGCCACCAGTGATTATCGCATACCGGAGCAGTACTTC. Translation gives CATSDYRIPEQYF. This chain uses TRBV24-1 with TRBJ2-7; no reliable D call. V was pared by 2 bases and J by 7 bases, with 11 bases between. This CDR3 has 13 residues. Per the germline V gene, CDR1 is KGHDR and CDR2 is SFDVKD.